The T cell receptor beta chain under discussion was sequenced for a study of T-cell reconstitution after alpha-beta-depleted transplantation in children. V lost 5 bases and J lost 3, with 11 bases in between. The length of the CDR3 is 14 residues. Findings of the study overall: There were reportedly several hundred expanded graft clones from which alpha-beta T cells came about two months after transplant. It was newly produced T cells that mostly accounted for T-cell counts and diversity one year after transplant. High day-60 TCRbeta diversity in some patients came from surviving recipient T cells and thymic progenitors.

This clonotype occurred many times. What it recognizes is unknown. Preparing the TCRbeta library involved the use of unique molecular identifiers. Via MiXCR, TCRdb re-called the PCR reads, giving one row per CDR3 protein. This table has roughly 670,000 distinct CDR3 sequences, about an eighth appearing once. The starting material was PBMCs, obtained before TCRalphabeta/CD19-depleted stem cell transplant. The sequence derives from a girl aged 2 to 10 with congenital amegakaryocytic thrombocytopenia, due to receive a stem cell transplant. The V and J genes are TRBV12-3 or TRBV12-4 and TRBJ2-1; D is undetermined. In DNA, the CDR3 is TGTGCCAGCAGTGCTTTGAGAGGCTACAATGAGCAGTTCTTC. Amino acid sequence: CASSALRGYNEQFF.